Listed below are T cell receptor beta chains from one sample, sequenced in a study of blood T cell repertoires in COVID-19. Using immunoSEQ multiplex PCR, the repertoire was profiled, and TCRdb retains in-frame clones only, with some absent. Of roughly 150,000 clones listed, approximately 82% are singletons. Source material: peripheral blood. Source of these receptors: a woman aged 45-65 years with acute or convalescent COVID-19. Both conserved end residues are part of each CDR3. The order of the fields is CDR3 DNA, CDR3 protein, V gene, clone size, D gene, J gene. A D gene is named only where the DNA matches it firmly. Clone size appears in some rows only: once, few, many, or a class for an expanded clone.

DNA: TGTGCCAGCAGTGAACGGGGGACCTATGGCTACACCTTC
CDR3: CASSERGTYGYTF
V: TRBV2
size: NA
D: NA
J: TRBJ1-2

DNA: TGCGCCAGCAGCTTGGTGGGGGGGGCGCATCAGCCCCAGCATTTT
CDR3: CASSLVGGAHQPQHF
V: TRBV5-1
size: NA
D: NA
J: TRBJ1-5

DNA: TGTGCCAGCTCCCCCGGCGGCTCTGGGGCCAACGTCCTGACTTTC
CDR3: CASSPGGSGANVLTF
V: TRBV18
size: NA
D: NA
J: TRBJ2-6

DNA: TGTGCCAGCAGTTATGGTCGAGCGCATAGCAATCAGCCCCAGCATTTT
CDR3: CASSYGRAHSNQPQHF
V: TRBV6-5
size: NA
D: NA
J: TRBJ1-5

DNA: TGTGCCAGCAGTGCCGACAGATTACCCTACGAGCAGTACTTC
CDR3: CASSADRLPYEQYF
V: TRBV27
size: few
D: NA
J: TRBJ2-7

DNA: TGTGCCAGCAGTTTAAAACAGGCCGCAGGAGCTTTCTTT
CDR3: CASSLKQAAGAFF
V: TRBV12-3/TRBV12-4
size: few
D: NA
J: TRBJ1-1

DNA: TGCGCCAGCAGCCGCGTGGTGGGCCTCTACGAGCAGTACTTC
CDR3: CASSRVVGLYEQYF
V: TRBV4-3
size: NA
D: NA
J: TRBJ2-7

DNA: TGTGCCAGCGACAGGGGTTGGACTGAAGCTTTCTTT
CDR3: CASDRGWTEAFF
V: TRBV19
size: NA
D: TRBD1
J: TRBJ1-1

DNA: TGTGCCAGCAGCTTGGGCCCCGAGAACAATGAGCAGTTCTTC
CDR3: CASSLGPENNEQFF
V: TRBV7-2
size: NA
D: NA
J: TRBJ2-1

DNA: TGTGCCAGCAGTAGAGACAGGGGGGAGGCCACTGAAGCTTTCTTT
CDR3: CASSRDRGEATEAFF
V: TRBV6-5
size: NA
D: TRBD1
J: TRBJ1-1

DNA: TGTGCCAGCAGCGTAGTGCGGGACTACGCGAACACCGGGGAGCTGTTTTTT
CDR3: CASSVVRDYANTGELFF
V: TRBV9
size: NA
D: TRBD2
J: TRBJ2-2

DNA: TGCGCCAGCAGCCAAGACGCCCAGAACAGTCCCCAGCATTTT
CDR3: CASSQDAQNSPQHF
V: TRBV4-3
size: NA
D: NA
J: TRBJ1-5

DNA: TGCGCCAGCAGCTTCGCCTTGGGAGAGACCGGGGAGCTGTTTTTT
CDR3: CASSFALGETGELFF
V: TRBV5-1
size: NA
D: NA
J: TRBJ2-2

DNA: TGTGCCAGCAGTTTTAGCGGGAGGAACACCGGGGAGCTGTTTTTT
CDR3: CASSFSGRNTGELFF
V: TRBV2
size: NA
D: TRBD2
J: TRBJ2-2

DNA: TGTGCCAGCAGCTCCCGACAGGGAAACACCATATATTTT
CDR3: CASSSRQGNTIYF
V: TRBV5-5
size: NA
D: NA
J: TRBJ1-3

DNA: TGTGCCAGCAGCGGGACAGGCACCTACTATGGCTACACCTTC
CDR3: CASSGTGTYYGYTF
V: TRBV2
size: NA
D: TRBD1
J: TRBJ1-2

DNA: TGCAGCGTTGATGCGGGCTTGGGTGAAAAACTGTTTTTT
CDR3: CSVDAGLGEKLFF
V: TRBV29-1
size: NA
D: NA
J: TRBJ1-4

DNA: TGTGCCAGCAGCCCCGACCTGGGAGCGGGGGCAGATACGCAGTATTTT
CDR3: CASSPDLGAGADTQYF
V: TRBV11-2
size: NA
D: TRBD2
J: TRBJ2-3

DNA: TGTGCCAGCAGCTTAAGTACAGGGTCTCGGTCACCCCTCCACTTT
CDR3: CASSLSTGSRSPLHF
V: TRBV7-3
size: NA
D: NA
J: TRBJ1-6

DNA: TGTGCCAGTAAGACTAGCGCGACTCCAGGGGAGCAGTACTTC
CDR3: CASKTSATPGEQYF
V: TRBV19
size: once
D: TRBD2
J: TRBJ2-7

DNA: TGTGCCAGCAGTCCGGGACAGACTTACAATGAGCAGTTCTTC
CDR3: CASSPGQTYNEQFF
V: TRBV9
size: NA
D: TRBD1
J: TRBJ2-1

DNA: TGTGCCAGCAGCAGACCGGACAGGGGGCTGGTAGATACGCAGTATTTT
CDR3: CASSRPDRGLVDTQYF
V: TRBV21-1
size: once
D: NA
J: TRBJ2-3

DNA: TGTGCCAGCAGTGAATACTACGAGCAGTACTTC
CDR3: CASSEYYEQYF
V: TRBV2
size: NA
D: NA
J: TRBJ2-7

DNA: TGTGCCACCAGCAGAGATGGGGACAGGTTGGGGAAACTGTTTTTT
CDR3: CATSRDGDRLGKLFF
V: TRBV15
size: NA
D: TRBD1
J: TRBJ1-4

DNA: TGTGCCAGCTATAGCGGGAGCAACAACGAGCAGTACTTC
CDR3: CASYSGSNNEQYF
V: TRBV5-4
size: NA
D: TRBD2
J: TRBJ2-7

DNA: TGTGCCAGCAGCTTACCGGACAGGGGTACTTCACCCCTCCACTTT
CDR3: CASSLPDRGTSPLHF
V: TRBV5-5
size: NA
D: TRBD1
J: TRBJ1-6

DNA: TGCGCCAGCAGCCAACCACGACAGGGGAGGGGGCATGGGCAGTACTTC
CDR3: CASSQPRQGRGHGQYF
V: TRBV4-1
size: NA
D: NA
J: TRBJ2-7

DNA: TGTGCCAGCAGGCCGGGACAGGGGGTCCCTGGGGCCAACGTCCTGACTTTC
CDR3: CASRPGQGVPGANVLTF
V: TRBV11-2
size: NA
D: TRBD1
J: TRBJ2-6

DNA: TGTGCCAGTAGTGTCCGACCAGGTTATAGCAATCAGCCCCAGCATTTT
CDR3: CASSVRPGYSNQPQHF
V: TRBV19
size: few
D: NA
J: TRBJ1-5

DNA: TGTGCCAGTAGTATAGCCCATATTAGTGGCTACACCTTC
CDR3: CASSIAHISGYTF
V: TRBV19
size: NA
D: NA
J: TRBJ1-2

DNA: TGTGCCAGCAGCCAAGATCGGCGGTCCCCCCCCACAGATACGCAGTATTTT
CDR3: CASSQDRRSPPTDTQYF
V: TRBV4-2
size: NA
D: NA
J: TRBJ2-3

DNA: TGTGCTAGTGGTACGGGGACTAGCGGAATTTACGAGCAGTACTTC
CDR3: CASGTGTSGIYEQYF
V: TRBV12-5
size: NA
D: TRBD2
J: TRBJ2-7

DNA: TGTGCCAGCAGTTTTCAGGGAGGGTACGAGCAGTACTTC
CDR3: CASSFQGGYEQYF
V: TRBV12-3/TRBV12-4
size: NA
D: TRBD2
J: TRBJ2-7

DNA: TGTGCCAGCAGCCCGGGACAGGACAATGAAAAACTGTTTTTT
CDR3: CASSPGQDNEKLFF
V: TRBV5-4
size: few
D: TRBD1
J: TRBJ1-4

DNA: TGCGCCAGCAGCCAAGATGGGCGGGGCGGCCAAGAGACCCAGTACTTC
CDR3: CASSQDGRGGQETQYF
V: TRBV4-1
size: NA
D: NA
J: TRBJ2-5

DNA: TGTGCCAGCAGTGAAGCGCAAGGGGCGTATGGCTACACCTTC
CDR3: CASSEAQGAYGYTF
V: TRBV6-1
size: NA
D: NA
J: TRBJ1-2

DNA: TGTGCCAGCAGTGATGGACTAGCGGGACAGCAGTTCTTC
CDR3: CASSDGLAGQQFF
V: TRBV6-1
size: NA
D: TRBD2
J: TRBJ2-1

DNA: TGCGCCAGCAGCCAAGCCACTGGGACAGCTTATAGCAATCAGCCCCAGCATTTT
CDR3: CASSQATGTAYSNQPQHF
V: TRBV4-3
size: NA
D: TRBD1
J: TRBJ1-5

DNA: TGTGCCAGTCAATACGGGACAGGGGTCTATAATTCACCCCTCCACTTT
CDR3: CASQYGTGVYNSPLHF
V: TRBV19
size: NA
D: TRBD1
J: TRBJ1-6

DNA: TGTGCCAGCAGCCAAGCAGGACAGGGCGGGAGTCAGCCCCAGCATTTT
CDR3: CASSQAGQGGSQPQHF
V: TRBV4-2
size: few
D: TRBD1
J: TRBJ1-5

DNA: TGTGCCAGCAGTCCACAGGGGGAAAACTATGGCTACACCTTC
CDR3: CASSPQGENYGYTF
V: TRBV27
size: once
D: TRBD1
J: TRBJ1-2

DNA: TGTGCCAGCGTCTCGCGTGCCGTCTCTGGAAACACCATATATTTT
CDR3: CASVSRAVSGNTIYF
V: TRBV28
size: few
D: NA
J: TRBJ1-3

DNA: TGTGCCAGCTCTCCCACAGGGAATTCTAACTATGGCTACACCTTC
CDR3: CASSPTGNSNYGYTF
V: TRBV6-5
size: few
D: NA
J: TRBJ1-2

DNA: TGTGCCAGCAGCTTGGGCGCAGGGGGCGGTTCACCCCTCCACTTT
CDR3: CASSLGAGGGSPLHF
V: TRBV7-8
size: NA
D: TRBD1
J: TRBJ1-6

DNA: TGTGCCAGCAGCCACCGAGCGGACGCCTCCTACAATGAGCAGTTCTTC
CDR3: CASSHRADASYNEQFF
V: TRBV14
size: NA
D: NA
J: TRBJ2-1

DNA: TGTGCCAGCAGTTACTCGATGGGACAGTGGGGTTACGAGCAGTACTTC
CDR3: CASSYSMGQWGYEQYF
V: TRBV6-5
size: NA
D: TRBD1
J: TRBJ2-7

DNA: TGTGCCACCGGCGGACAGAGCTTCCTTCAGCCCCAGCATTTT
CDR3: CATGGQSFLQPQHF
V: TRBV24-1
size: NA
D: NA
J: TRBJ1-5

DNA: TGTGCCAGCAGCCAAGCCCTCCTCGAGGGGGCTAGCTATGGCTACACCTTC
CDR3: CASSQALLEGASYGYTF
V: TRBV4-2
size: NA
D: TRBD1
J: TRBJ1-2